This T cell receptor (beta chain) was recorded in a study of glioma-infiltrating T cells after dendritic cell vaccination. Study context: Dendritic cell vaccination trial patients had either newly diagnosed or recurrent glioblastoma. Dendritic cell vaccine was injected intradermally three times, biweekly.

Germline-derived CDR1 and CDR2 are GTSNPN and SVGIG (reference sequence). V shed 5 bases and J 2 bases; nucleotides not matched to a gene: 4. The CDR3 runs to 13 residues. TCRdb keeps only in-frame clones here, not all; method: immunoSEQ multiplex PCR. The table includes more than 95,000 clones, less than 90% detected once. Time point given: after dendritic cell vaccination, including at tumor progression/relapse. Isocitrate dehydrogenase mutation was absent in all glioblastoma patients. The sequence derives from a human donor with glioblastoma. The V call is TRBV30, the J call TRBJ1-2, with 8 bases identical to TRBD1. The sequenced sample was blood, obtained after dendritic cell vaccination. The CDR3 sequence: CAWGGTGNYGYTF. The CDR3 DNA reads TGTGCCTGGGGAGGGACAGGAAACTATGGCTACACCTTC.